The clone carrying this T cell receptor beta chain was seen more than once but under ten times. The CDR3 length is 14 residues. V lost 4 bases and J 5 bases, leaving 14 bases between the germline ends. Germline V CDR1 and CDR2: SGHRS, YFSETQ. Measured with immunoSEQ multiplex PCR; TCRdb has only the in-frame clones, and not every one. This repertoire shows about 99,000 clones, 87% found once; its top ten account for around 15%. This entry belongs to a study of blood T cell repertoires in COVID-19. V usage is TRBV5-1 and J usage is TRBJ2-3; tentatively, D is TRBD2 (5 bases). This clonotype originated in a man aged 50-60 years with acute or convalescent COVID-19. What was sequenced was peripheral blood. DNA for the CDR3: TGCGCCAGCAGCACGTTCGGCCGGGAAGATACGCAGTATTTT. This gives the protein CASSTFGREDTQYF.